These 7 T cell receptor beta chains were all obtained from the same sample, sequenced in a study of monozygotic twins with cystic fibrosis. Assay used: immunoSEQ multiplex PCR; TCRdb lists only in-frame clones, some missing. The profile shows around 34,000 clones, 92% of them singletons. Sequenced: blood. Source of these receptors: a girl between 2 and 10 years old with cystic fibrosis.

The V gene is TRBV2, the J gene TRBJ1-1; the D is unclear. This CDR3 spans 11 amino acids. CDR1 and CDR2 (germline): SNHLY, FYNNEI. V dropped 6 bases and J dropped 2 bases, with 4 bases sitting between them. The CDR3 sequence is CASRANTEAFF. CDR3 sequence (DNA): TGTGCCAGCAGGGCTAACACTGAAGCTTTCTTT.

The chain employs TRBV5-4 and TRBJ2-7; D could derive from TRBD1 or TRBD2 (5 bases each). V was pared by 0 bases and J by 5 bases, with 15 bases between. CDR3 length: 15 residues. Germline V gene lookup returns CDR1 SGHNT and CDR2 YYREEE (reference sequence). The CDR3 coding sequence is TGTGCCAGCAGCTTGGTTGGCAGGGAGAGGGACGAGCAGTACTTC. Its protein product is CASSLVGRERDEQYF.

V is TRBV6-6 and J is TRBJ2-7; TRBD1 agrees at 7 bases. The CDR3 loop spans 13 amino acids. The germline gives CDR1 MNHNY, CDR2 SVGAGI (reference sequence). V shed 6 bases and J 1 base; nucleotides not matched to a gene: 3. The CDR3 here is CASSPGQSYEQYF. CDR3 sequence (DNA): TGTGCCAGCAGCCCGGGACAGTCCTACGAGCAGTACTTC.

The chain uses TRBV6-1 and TRBJ2-7; perhaps TRBD2 as D (5 bases). The CDR3 extends over 13 amino acids. With 5 bases removed from V and 6 bases from J, the gap between germline ends came to 14 bases. From germline, CDR1 is MNHNS and CDR2 SASEGT. This CDR3 is CASSSGLRGEQYF. The CDR3 bases are TGTGCCAGCAGTTCTGGACTCCGGGGCGAGCAGTACTTC.

The CDR3 nucleotides read TGTGCCAGCAGCGTACAGGGTCGGGAGCAGTACTTC. This gives the protein CASSVQGREQYF. V is TRBV11-1 and J is TRBJ2-7, with D possibly being TRBD1 (6 bases). The germline V gene has CDR1 SGHAT and CDR2 FQDESV (reference sequence). This CDR3 is built from 12 residues. The V and J ends lost 5 bases and 7 bases respectively, with 12 bases between them.

The count of this clone is one. The chain links TRBV13 to TRBJ1-2; D is ambiguous. The length of the CDR3 is 17 residues. Germline V CDR1 and CDR2: PRHDT, FYEKMQ (reference sequence). Trimming shortened V by 2 bases and J by 5 bases, and 21 bases separated the two germline ends. The CDR3: CASSLNFYAGSDYGYTF. The DNA of the CDR3 is TGTGCCAGCAGCTTAAATTTTTATGCTGGGTCTGATTATGGCTACACCTTC.

Here the CDR3 reads CASSFPGRDGYTF. CDR3 coding DNA: TGTGCCAGCAGCTTCCCGGGTAGGGATGGCTACACCTTC. The J gene is TRBJ1-2, the V gene TRBV7-9; the D is unclear. Germline V gives CDR1 SEHNR, CDR2 FQNEAQ (reference sequence). CDR3 length: 13 residues. The V gene lost 3 bases and the J gene lost 6 bases, with 11 bases spanning the gap.